The source of this T cell receptor beta chain is a study of circulating CD8 cells and anti-PD-1 response in melanoma. Across the whole study: Complete or partial response defined responders; stable or progressive disease, non-responders. Study observations and caveats: Some patients were treatment-naive; others were previously treated.

Four subsets defined by PD-1 and/or TIGIT were sorted from live CD3+CD8+TCRalphabeta+ cells. The QIAseq Immune Repertoire TCR panel built the libraries from roughly 15 ng of total RNA. TCRdb re-analysed the reads in MiXCR, keeping a single row per CDR3 protein. Of 1,400 to 1,500 distinct CDR3 sequences in the sample, 7.5% to 9.5% are singletons; the top ten hold 5.4%. V was trimmed by 1 base and J by 12 bases, leaving 13 bases between them. The CDR3 extends over 13 amino acids. Per germline, CDR1 LGHNA and CDR2 YNFKEQ. This clonotype rates as medium-sized. Its cognate antigen is unknown. The sequence came from a human donor with melanoma. The sequencing here drew on CD8+ T cells from PBMCs, taken at baseline or after one month of anti-PD-1 therapy (not recorded which). The V gene is TRBV4-2, the J gene TRBJ2-1; D might be TRBD1 or TRBD2, each matching 5 bases. The CDR3 region has the DNA TGTGCCAGCAGCCAAGTTAACGCCGGGGCGCAGTTCTTC. Its protein is CASSQVNAGAQFF.